Shown below are 9 T cell receptor beta chains from a single sample sequenced in a study of blood T cell repertoires in COVID-19. Sequencing was performed with immunoSEQ multiplex PCR; in TCRdb, only in-frame clones are kept and a portion is missing. The table lists 150,000 to 200,000 clones, roughly 70% of them singletons. Sequenced material: peripheral blood. The receptors come from an elderly woman with acute or convalescent COVID-19.

This clone was observed many times. The gene calls are TRBV3-1 (or the pseudogene TRBV3-2) and TRBJ2-5, with D uncertain. Germline V gene lookup returns CDR1 LGHDT and CDR2 YNNKEL (reference sequence). V was trimmed by 1 base and J by 4 bases, leaving 16 bases between them. The length of the CDR3 is 16 residues. The DNA for the CDR3 is TGTGCCAGCAGCCAAGGGTCTCTAGGTCTCGGAGAGACCCAGTACTTC. Translated, it gives CASSQGSLGLGETQYF.

This clone has more than one count but fewer than ten. The rearrangement links TRBV11-2 to TRBJ2-3, with 15 positions matching TRBD2. Germline-derived CDR1 and CDR2 are SGHAT and FQNNGV. CDR3 length: 18 amino acids. Trimming took 5 bases from V and 0 from J; bases not matched to a gene: 6. The CDR3 sequence: CASSRGLAGGRSTDTQYF. CDR3 DNA: TGTGCCAGCAGCAGGGGACTAGCGGGAGGCCGTAGCACAGATACGCAGTATTTT.

The V call is TRBV19, the J call TRBJ2-5, with D tentatively TRBD1 (6 bases). Germline-derived CDR1 and CDR2 are LNHDA and SQIVND (reference sequence). The CDR3 extends over 11 amino acids. V lost 7 bases and J lost 7, with 10 bases in between. CDR3 sequence (DNA): TGTGCCAGTACCGAACAGGGGACCCAGTACTTC. It yields the protein CASTEQGTQYF.

The chain links TRBV5-1 to TRBJ2-3, with D possibly being TRBD2 (6 bases). V was pared by 9 bases and J by 1 base, with 21 bases between. CDR1 is SGHRS, CDR2 YFSETQ, per germline. This CDR3 region has 16 residues. The CDR3 loop reads CATRWRGGPGTDTQYF. CDR3 in DNA: TGCGCCACCCGGTGGCGGGGCGGTCCTGGCACAGATACGCAGTATTTT.

This clone was counted only a few times. The chain has TRBV19 and TRBJ2-7; TRBD2 is a possible D gene (6 bases). The V gene lost 10 bases and the J gene lost 5 bases, with 24 bases spanning the gap. Germline CDR1 and CDR2: LNHDA and SQIVND (reference sequence). CDR3 length: 15 residues. CDR3 sequence reads: CATGGGTLRGDEQYF. In DNA, the CDR3 is TGTGCCACCGGAGGAGGGACTTTGAGGGGAGACGAGCAGTACTTC.

The chain uses TRBV6-1 and TRBJ2-1; 11 bases agree with TRBD2. Unmatched junction bases numbered 0, after V lost 2 bases and J lost 3 bases. Germline V gene data show CDR1 as MNHNS and CDR2 as SASEGT. The CDR3 is 15 residues long. The CDR3 here is CASSELAGGYNEQFF. CDR3 coding DNA: TGTGCCAGCAGTGAACTAGCGGGAGGCTACAATGAGCAGTTCTTC.

The gene calls are TRBV2 and TRBJ2-3; 10 bases match TRBD1. J was trimmed by 6 bases and V by 8 bases; bases with no gene match: 5. Germline loops: CDR1 SNHLY, CDR2 FYNNEI. The CDR3 has 13 amino acids. The CDR3 loop reads CASGQGGIDTQYF. DNA of the CDR3: TGTGCCAGCGGACAGGGGGGTATTGATACGCAGTATTTT.

This clone came up a few times. Other nucleotide sequences in the sample specify the same CDR3. The chain combines TRBV5-1 with TRBJ2-1, with TRBD2 identical over 8 bases. V trimming: 0 bases; J trimming: 3 bases; junction bases outside the gene matches: 2. The CDR3 is 15 amino acids. Germline-derived CDR1 and CDR2 are SGHRS and YFSETQ. The CDR3 sequence is CASSLGLAGYNEQFF. DNA of the CDR3: TGCGCCAGCAGCTTGGGGCTAGCGGGCTACAATGAGCAGTTCTTC.

The chain couples TRBV9 to TRBJ2-1, with TRBD2 matching 7 bases. Germline CDR1 reads SGDLS; CDR2 reads YYNGEE. V trimming: 4 bases; J trimming: 2 bases; junction bases outside the gene matches: 9. The CDR3 covers 16 residues. The CDR3 DNA sequence: TGTGCCAGCAGCCTCGCAGCGCTAGCGGCCTACAATGAGCAGTTCTTC. As protein: CASSLAALAAYNEQFF.